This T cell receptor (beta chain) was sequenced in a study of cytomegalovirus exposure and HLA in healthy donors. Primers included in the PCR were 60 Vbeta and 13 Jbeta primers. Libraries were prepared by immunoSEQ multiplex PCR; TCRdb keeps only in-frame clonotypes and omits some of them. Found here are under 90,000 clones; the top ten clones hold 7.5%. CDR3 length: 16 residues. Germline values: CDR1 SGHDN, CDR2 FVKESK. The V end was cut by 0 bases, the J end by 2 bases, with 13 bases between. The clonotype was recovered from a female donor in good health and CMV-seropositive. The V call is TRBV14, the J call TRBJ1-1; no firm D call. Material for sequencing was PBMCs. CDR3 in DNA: TGTGCCAGCAGCCAAGATCTGCCAGGTCCTAACACTGAAGCTTTCTTT. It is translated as CASSQDLPGPNTEAFF.